Listed here is a single T cell receptor (beta chain). These data are taken from a study of blood T cell repertoires in COVID-19. About the research overall: Sample material is recorded as cDNA or gDNA derived from T cells, B-cell-depleted T cells, or PBMCs.

The protocol was immunoSEQ multiplex PCR, while the TCRdb copy is restricted to in-frame clones and leaves out a portion. The table lists about 140,000 clones, just under 80% of them singletons, with 1.9% in the top ten. This clonotype originated in a woman in her fifties or sixties with acute or convalescent COVID-19. Sequencing was carried out using peripheral blood.

The CDR3 sequence: CASSRTQGARDTQYF. The CDR3 DNA reads as TGCGCCAGCAGCCGTACCCAGGGGGCAAGAGATACGCAGTATTTT. The V and J genes are TRBV5-1 and TRBJ2-3; 8 positions match TRBD1. The CDR3 sequence is 15 residues long. CDR1 is SGHRS and CDR2 is YFSETQ in the germline V gene. V lost 4 bases to trimming and J lost 5 bases; unmatched junction nucleotides: 9.